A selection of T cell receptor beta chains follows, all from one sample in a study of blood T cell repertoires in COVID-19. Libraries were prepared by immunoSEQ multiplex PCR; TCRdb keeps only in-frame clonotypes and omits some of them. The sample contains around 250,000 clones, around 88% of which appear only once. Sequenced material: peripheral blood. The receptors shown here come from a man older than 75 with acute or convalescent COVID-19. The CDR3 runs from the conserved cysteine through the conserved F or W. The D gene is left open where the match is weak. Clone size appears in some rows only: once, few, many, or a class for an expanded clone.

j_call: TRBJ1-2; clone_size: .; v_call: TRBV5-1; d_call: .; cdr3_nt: TGCGCCAGCAGCTTGGGCGGCAGTGCTAACTATGGCTACACCTTC; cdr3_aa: CASSLGGSANYGYTF
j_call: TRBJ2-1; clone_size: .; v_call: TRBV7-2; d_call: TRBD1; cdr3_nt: TGTGCCAGCAGCTCCCAGGCAGGGACAGTCAAAGTTGTGCAGTTCTTC; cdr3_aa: CASSSQAGTVKVVQFF
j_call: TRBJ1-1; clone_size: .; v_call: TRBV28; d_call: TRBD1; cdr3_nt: TGTGCCAGCACTGGACAGGGGGCTTCCAATGCTTTCTTT; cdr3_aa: CASTGQGASNAFF
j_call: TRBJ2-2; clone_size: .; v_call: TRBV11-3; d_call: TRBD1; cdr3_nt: TGTGCCAGCAGAGGGACAGGGGGCAACACCGGGGAGCTGTTTTTT; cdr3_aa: CASRGTGGNTGELFF
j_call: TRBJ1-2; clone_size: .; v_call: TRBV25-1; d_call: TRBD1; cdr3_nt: TGTGCCAGCAGTGAATCGGGGACAGGCCCGTCCTATGGCTACACCTTC; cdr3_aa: CASSESGTGPSYGYTF
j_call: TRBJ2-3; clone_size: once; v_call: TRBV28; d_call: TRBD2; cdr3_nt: TGTGCCAGCAGTCCAAGTATAGCGGGAGGTGGAACAGATACGCAGTATTTT; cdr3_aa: CASSPSIAGGGTDTQYF
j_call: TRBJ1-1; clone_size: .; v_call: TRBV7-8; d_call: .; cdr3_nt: TGTGCCAGCAGCAGAGGGACGGGCTGGGAGGGTGAAGCTTTCTTT; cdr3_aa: CASSRGTGWEGEAFF
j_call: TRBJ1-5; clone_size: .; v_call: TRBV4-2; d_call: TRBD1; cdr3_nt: TGTGCCAGCAGCCAAGATAGGGACAGGCCCAATCAGCCCCAGCATTTT; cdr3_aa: CASSQDRDRPNQPQHF
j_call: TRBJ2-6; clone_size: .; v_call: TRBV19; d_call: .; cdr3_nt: TGTGCCAGTAGTACTTTTAGCTCTGGGGCCAACGTCCTGACTTTC; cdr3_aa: CASSTFSSGANVLTF
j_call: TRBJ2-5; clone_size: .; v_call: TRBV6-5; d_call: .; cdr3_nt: TGTGCCAGCAGGGCACGGGGGGCCAGGGGAGAGACCCAGTACTTC; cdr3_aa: CASRARGARGETQYF
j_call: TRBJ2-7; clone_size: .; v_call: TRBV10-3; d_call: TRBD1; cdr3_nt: TGTGCCATCAGTGAGGGGGACAGGGCAGGAGAGCAGTACTTC; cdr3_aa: CAISEGDRAGEQYF
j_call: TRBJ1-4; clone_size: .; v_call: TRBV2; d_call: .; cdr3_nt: TGTGCCAGCAGTGCGAGAGGCAGGGGTGGATCTAATGAAAAACTGTTTTTT; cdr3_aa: CASSARGRGGSNEKLFF
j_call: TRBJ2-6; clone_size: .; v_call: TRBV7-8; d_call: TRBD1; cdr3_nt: TGTGCCAGCAGCCCAGGGACAGGGTATGGGGCCAACGTCCTGACTTTC; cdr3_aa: CASSPGTGYGANVLTF
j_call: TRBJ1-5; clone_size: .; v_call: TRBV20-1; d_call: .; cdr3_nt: TGCAGTGCTATCGACTCGCAGCCCCAGCATTTT; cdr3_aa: CSAIDSQPQHF
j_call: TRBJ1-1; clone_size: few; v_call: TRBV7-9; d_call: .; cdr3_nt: TGTGCCAGCAGCTTAGACGGGGGATCAAACACTGAAGCTTTCTTT; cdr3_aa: CASSLDGGSNTEAFF
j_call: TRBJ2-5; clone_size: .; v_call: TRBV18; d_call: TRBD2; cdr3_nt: TGTGCCAGCTCACGGCTAGCGGGGGCCCAAGAGACCCAGTACTTC; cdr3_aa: CASSRLAGAQETQYF
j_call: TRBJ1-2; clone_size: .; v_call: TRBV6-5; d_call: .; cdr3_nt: .; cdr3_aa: CASSSSRQAEGYGYTF
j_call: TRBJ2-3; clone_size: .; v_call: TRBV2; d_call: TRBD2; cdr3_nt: TGTGCCAGCAGACGCTTAGCGGGATCGAGCACAGATACGCAGTATTTT; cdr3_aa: CASRRLAGSSTDTQYF
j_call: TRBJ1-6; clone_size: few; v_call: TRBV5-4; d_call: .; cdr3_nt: TGTGCCAGCAGCTTGGAGACTGCCAATTCACCCCTCCACTTT; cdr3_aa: CASSLETANSPLHF
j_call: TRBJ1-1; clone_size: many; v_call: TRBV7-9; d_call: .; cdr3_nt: TGTGCCAGCAGCCCCCAGGGTAGGACAGCGAACACTGAAGCTTTCTTT; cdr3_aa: CASSPQGRTANTEAFF